This TCR beta chain was found in a study of T-cell reconstitution after alpha-beta-depleted transplantation in children. Study results and limitations: The origin of high day-60 TCRbeta diversity in some patients lay in surviving recipient T cells and thymic progenitors. Roughly two months post-transplant, alpha-beta T cells reportedly originated from several hundred graft clones that had expanded.

The table lists this clonotype with many counts. Its antigen remains unidentified. The TCRbeta library incorporated unique molecular identifiers. TCRdb re-analysed the PCR reads in MiXCR, keeping a single row per CDR3 protein. The sample has some 830,000 distinct CDR3 sequences, roughly 16% seen once; the top ten hold around 5%. The material was PBMCs, mostly from graft donor cells, obtained 360 days after TCRalphabeta/CD19-depleted stem cell transplant. The receptor was isolated from a male patient under 18 who had a stem cell transplant for acute lymphoblastic leukemia, so the T cells may come from the graft donor.

CDR3: CSAPSGRINTGELFF. CDR3 nucleotides: TGCAGTGCTCCCAGCGGGAGGATTAACACCGGGGAGCTGTTTTTT. V and J are TRBV20-1 and TRBJ2-2; TRBD2 matches at 9 bases. The CDR3 sequence is 15 residues long. Germline V gene lookup returns CDR1 DFQATT and CDR2 SNEGSKA (reference sequence). Unmatched junction bases numbered 6, after V lost 5 bases and J lost 2 bases.